This T cell receptor beta chain was identified during a study of blood T cell repertoires in COVID-19. The overall study: The origin of the acute and convalescent COVID-19 samples was the United States, Italy and Spain. PBMCs, B-cell-depleted T cells, or T cells were the source of the cDNA or gDNA that made up the material.

As originally analysed: From reference gene primer amplification, estimates of nucleated cell counts were derived. Clones were sequenced by immunoSEQ multiplex PCR, and TCRdb holds only the in-frame ones, with some missing. The D gene and trimming were derived from the DNA, and the V and J assignments and clone size from that table. The sample carries some 130,000 clones, roughly 90% recorded once. What was sequenced was peripheral blood. The source of this sequence is a man in his 70s with active COVID-19.

The CDR3 sequence is CASSATGVTYNEQFF. The CDR3 nucleotides are TGTGCCAGCAGTGCGACAGGGGTGACCTACAATGAGCAGTTCTTC. This chain joins TRBV28 and TRBJ2-1; TRBD1 aligns across 8 bases. The CDR3 length is 15 residues. J gave up 2 bases and V 5 bases, and 5 bases lay outside the gene matches. The germline gives CDR1 MDHEN, CDR2 SYDVKM.